The rows below give T cell receptor beta chains drawn from one sample of a study of blood T cell repertoires in COVID-19. Here immunoSEQ multiplex PCR was the method, and the copy in TCRdb shows in-frame clones only, minus some. The data hold about 230,000 clones, with roughly 85% observed a single time. The sequencing sample was made of peripheral blood. The source of these receptors is a man aged 40-50 years with acute or convalescent COVID-19. The CDR3 runs from the conserved cysteine through the conserved F or W. Fields, in order: clone size, J gene, D gene, V gene, CDR3 length, CDR3 protein, CDR3 DNA. A D gene is named only where the DNA matches it firmly. Size tells how often a clone was seen (once, few, many) or the class of an expanded clone, and some rows leave it out.

clone_size: NA; j_call: TRBJ2-1; d_call: NA; v_call: TRBV19; cdr3_length: 14; cdr3_aa: CASSLTVGANEQFF; cdr3_nt: TGTGCCAGTAGCCTGACGGTGGGGGCAAATGAGCAGTTCTTC
clone_size: NA; j_call: TRBJ2-2; d_call: TRBD1; v_call: TRBV30; cdr3_length: 17; cdr3_aa: CAWSVLGQEWNTGELFF; cdr3_nt: TGTGCCTGGAGTGTACTTGGACAGGAGTGGAACACCGGGGAGCTGTTTTTT
clone_size: NA; j_call: TRBJ2-7; d_call: TRBD1; v_call: TRBV30; cdr3_length: 15; cdr3_aa: CAWSPEGQGTHEQYF; cdr3_nt: TGTGCCTGGAGCCCCGAGGGACAGGGGACGCACGAGCAGTACTTC
clone_size: NA; j_call: TRBJ1-1; d_call: NA; v_call: TRBV30; cdr3_length: 13; cdr3_aa: CAWKLVLGGEAFF; cdr3_nt: TGTGCCTGGAAGCTGGTCCTGGGCGGGGAAGCTTTCTTT
clone_size: few; j_call: TRBJ2-7; d_call: TRBD2; v_call: TRBV15; cdr3_length: 15; cdr3_aa: CATSREASGSLVQYF; cdr3_nt: TGTGCCACCAGCAGAGAAGCTAGCGGGAGTCTGGTGCAGTACTTC
clone_size: NA; j_call: TRBJ1-1; d_call: TRBD1; v_call: TRBV6-2/TRBV6-3; cdr3_length: 16; cdr3_aa: CASSPAYRGGNTEAFF; cdr3_nt: TGTGCCAGCAGCCCCGCGTACAGGGGCGGGAACACTGAAGCTTTCTTT
clone_size: once; j_call: TRBJ2-2; d_call: TRBD1; v_call: TRBV5-1; cdr3_length: 15; cdr3_aa: CASSFSGQATGELFF; cdr3_nt: TGCGCCAGCAGCTTTAGTGGACAGGCGACCGGGGAGCTGTTTTTT
clone_size: NA; j_call: TRBJ2-5; d_call: NA; v_call: TRBV5-1; cdr3_length: 13; cdr3_aa: CASSTPGVETQYF; cdr3_nt: TGCGCCAGCAGCACCCCAGGGGTAGAGACCCAGTACTTC
clone_size: once; j_call: TRBJ1-1; d_call: NA; v_call: TRBV19; cdr3_length: 13; cdr3_aa: CASSIRLDTEAFF; cdr3_nt: TGTGCCAGTAGTATCCGCCTAGACACTGAAGCTTTCTTT
clone_size: NA; j_call: TRBJ2-3; d_call: TRBD2; v_call: TRBV7-2; cdr3_length: 14; cdr3_aa: CASSSGLAPDTQYF; cdr3_nt: TGTGCCAGCAGCTCGGGACTAGCCCCAGATACGCAGTATTTT
clone_size: NA; j_call: TRBJ1-2; d_call: NA; v_call: TRBV6-5; cdr3_length: 11; cdr3_aa: CASSSQGGYTF; cdr3_nt: TGTGCCAGCAGTTCCCAGGGGGGCTACACCTTC
clone_size: NA; j_call: TRBJ2-2; d_call: NA; v_call: TRBV5-6; cdr3_length: 13; cdr3_aa: CASSGKGTGELFF; cdr3_nt: TGTGCCAGCAGCGGGAAGGGGACCGGGGAGCTGTTTTTT
clone_size: NA; j_call: TRBJ1-2; d_call: NA; v_call: TRBV4-1; cdr3_length: 16; cdr3_aa: CASSQAEQPPTRGYTF; cdr3_nt: TGCGCCAGCAGCCAAGCGGAGCAGCCCCCAACGAGGGGCTACACCTTC
clone_size: NA; j_call: TRBJ1-1; d_call: NA; v_call: TRBV9; cdr3_length: 15; cdr3_aa: CASSAEEGLNTEAFF; cdr3_nt: TGTGCCAGCAGCGCCGAGGAGGGACTGAACACTGAAGCTTTCTTT
clone_size: few; j_call: TRBJ2-7; d_call: TRBD2; v_call: TRBV19; cdr3_length: 14; cdr3_aa: CASSSRLADYEQYF; cdr3_nt: TGTGCCAGTAGTTCCCGACTAGCGGACTACGAGCAGTACTTC
clone_size: NA; j_call: TRBJ1-4; d_call: NA; v_call: TRBV5-1; cdr3_length: 16; cdr3_aa: CASSVLPQRSNEKLFF; cdr3_nt: TGCGCCAGCAGCGTCCTGCCCCAGCGGAGTAATGAAAAACTGTTTTTT
clone_size: few; j_call: TRBJ1-5; d_call: NA; v_call: TRBV2; cdr3_length: 14; cdr3_aa: CASSEEEGVQPQHF; cdr3_nt: TGTGCCAGCAGTGAAGAGGAAGGGGTCCAGCCCCAGCATTTT
clone_size: few; j_call: TRBJ2-1; d_call: TRBD1; v_call: TRBV19; cdr3_length: 18; cdr3_aa: CASKSARDRGLLRNEQFF; cdr3_nt: TGTGCCAGTAAATCGGCCCGGGACAGGGGTCTCCTAAGGAATGAGCAGTTCTTC
clone_size: NA; j_call: TRBJ2-7; d_call: TRBD2; v_call: TRBV7-9; cdr3_length: 19; cdr3_aa: CASSPGQGQLAGAQEEQYF; cdr3_nt: TGTGCCAGCAGCCCAGGACAGGGCCAACTAGCGGGGGCCCAAGAAGAGCAGTACTTC
clone_size: NA; j_call: TRBJ2-1; d_call: TRBD2; v_call: TRBV6-2/TRBV6-3; cdr3_length: 17; cdr3_aa: CASSFGRLAGSNNEQFF; cdr3_nt: TGTGCCAGCAGTTTCGGCCGACTAGCGGGGTCAAACAATGAGCAGTTCTTC
clone_size: NA; j_call: TRBJ1-5; d_call: NA; v_call: TRBV30; cdr3_length: 16; cdr3_aa: CAWSVPISIFGQPQHF; cdr3_nt: TGTGCCTGGAGTGTTCCGATCTCGATTTTCGGGCAGCCCCAGCATTTT
clone_size: NA; j_call: TRBJ1-1; d_call: NA; v_call: TRBV20-1; cdr3_length: 11; cdr3_aa: CSASSKLKAFF; cdr3_nt: TGCAGTGCTAGCTCCAAGCTAAAAGCTTTCTTT
clone_size: NA; j_call: TRBJ2-7; d_call: TRBD1; v_call: TRBV9; cdr3_length: 16; cdr3_aa: CASSVGQGQGLREQYF; cdr3_nt: TGTGCCAGCAGCGTGGGACAGGGGCAGGGCCTACGCGAGCAGTACTTC
clone_size: NA; j_call: TRBJ2-3; d_call: NA; v_call: TRBV5-1; cdr3_length: 15; cdr3_aa: CASSPGTPSTDTQYF; cdr3_nt: TGCGCCAGCAGTCCCGGGACACCAAGCACAGATACGCAGTATTTT
clone_size: NA; j_call: TRBJ2-2; d_call: TRBD2; v_call: TRBV19; cdr3_length: 16; cdr3_aa: CASSRWTSGSTGELFF; cdr3_nt: TGTGCCAGTAGTAGATGGACTAGCGGATCCACCGGGGAGCTGTTTTTT
clone_size: NA; j_call: TRBJ2-7; d_call: NA; v_call: TRBV12-3/TRBV12-4; cdr3_length: 11; cdr3_aa: CASSFGGEQYF; cdr3_nt: TGTGCCAGCAGTTTCGGAGGCGAGCAGTACTTC
clone_size: NA; j_call: TRBJ1-2; d_call: TRBD1; v_call: TRBV10-3; cdr3_length: 14; cdr3_aa: CAISESRDSYGYTF; cdr3_nt: TGTGCCATCAGTGAGTCCCGGGACAGCTATGGCTACACCTTC
clone_size: NA; j_call: TRBJ1-1; d_call: NA; v_call: TRBV3-1/TRBV3-2; cdr3_length: 14; cdr3_aa: CASSQDRGSTEAFF; cdr3_nt: TGTGCCAGCAGCCAAGACAGGGGAAGTACTGAAGCTTTCTTT
clone_size: NA; j_call: TRBJ1-2; d_call: NA; v_call: TRBV19; cdr3_length: 15; cdr3_aa: CASSFDSDVSYGYTF; cdr3_nt: TGTGCCAGTAGTTTCGACTCTGACGTGAGCTATGGCTACACCTTC
clone_size: NA; j_call: TRBJ1-1; d_call: TRBD1; v_call: TRBV5-1; cdr3_length: 14; cdr3_aa: CASSPGQGSTEAFF; cdr3_nt: TGCGCCAGCAGCCCGGGACAGGGAAGCACTGAAGCTTTCTTT
clone_size: NA; j_call: TRBJ2-5; d_call: NA; v_call: TRBV7-2; cdr3_length: 14; cdr3_aa: CASSSGGGGRTQYF; cdr3_nt: TGTGCCAGCAGCTCCGGGGGAGGGGGGCGGACCCAGTACTTC
clone_size: NA; j_call: TRBJ2-3; d_call: TRBD1; v_call: TRBV5-6; cdr3_length: 15; cdr3_aa: CASSWGQGSTDTQYF; cdr3_nt: TGTGCCAGCAGCTGGGGACAGGGGAGCACAGATACGCAGTATTTT
clone_size: NA; j_call: TRBJ2-2; d_call: TRBD1; v_call: TRBV2; cdr3_length: 17; cdr3_aa: CASSNLPGQGNTGELFF; cdr3_nt: TGTGCCAGCTCGAACCTCCCGGGACAGGGGAACACCGGGGAGCTGTTTTTT
clone_size: NA; j_call: TRBJ1-1; d_call: NA; v_call: TRBV7-9; cdr3_length: 15; cdr3_aa: CASSLGTGRYTEAFF; cdr3_nt: TGTGCCAGCAGCTTAGGAACAGGGAGATACACTGAAGCTTTCTTT
clone_size: NA; j_call: TRBJ1-3; d_call: NA; v_call: TRBV27; cdr3_length: 12; cdr3_aa: CASSPSGNTIYF; cdr3_nt: TGTGCCAGCAGTCCGTCTGGAAACACCATATATTTT
clone_size: NA; j_call: TRBJ1-1; d_call: TRBD1; v_call: TRBV5-1; cdr3_length: 15; cdr3_aa: CASSSRGRGDTEAFF; cdr3_nt: TGCGCCAGCAGCTCCAGGGGGCGTGGGGACACTGAAGCTTTCTTT
clone_size: NA; j_call: TRBJ2-7; d_call: NA; v_call: TRBV4-2; cdr3_length: 16; cdr3_aa: CASSQDPQAPDYEQYF; cdr3_nt: TGTGCCAGCAGCCAAGATCCACAGGCCCCTGACTACGAGCAGTACTTC
clone_size: NA; j_call: TRBJ1-1; d_call: NA; v_call: TRBV4-3; cdr3_length: 16; cdr3_aa: CASSQGTGEKNTEAFF; cdr3_nt: TGCGCCAGCAGCCAAGGAACAGGAGAAAAGAACACTGAAGCTTTCTTT
clone_size: NA; j_call: TRBJ2-4; d_call: NA; v_call: TRBV30; cdr3_length: 14; cdr3_aa: CAWSDRTEKNIQYF; cdr3_nt: TGTGCCTGGAGTGACAGGACAGAAAAAAACATTCAGTACTTC
clone_size: NA; j_call: TRBJ2-2; d_call: NA; v_call: TRBV19; cdr3_length: 12; cdr3_aa: CASSPGAGELFF; cdr3_nt: TGTGCCAGTAGTCCCGGGGCCGGGGAGCTGTTTTTT
clone_size: NA; j_call: TRBJ1-2; d_call: TRBD1; v_call: TRBV7-3; cdr3_length: 13; cdr3_aa: CASSRDRNYGYTF; cdr3_nt: TGTGCCAGCAGCAGGGACAGGAACTATGGCTACACCTTC
clone_size: NA; j_call: TRBJ1-5; d_call: NA; v_call: TRBV28; cdr3_length: 12; cdr3_aa: CASSLFSQPQHF; cdr3_nt: TGTGCCAGCAGTTTATTCAGTCAGCCCCAGCATTTT